These T cell receptor beta chains were read from a single sample in a study of T cell responses to AZD1222 COVID-19 vaccine. TCRdb's table, derived via immunoSEQ multiplex PCR, lists solely in-frame clones and lacks some. The repertoire holds approximately 100,000 clones, with 88% as singletons. Source: peripheral blood, taken on day 0 of AZD1222 vaccination. These receptors all come from an adult in good health. Both conserved end residues are part of each CDR3. D genes are given only for firm matches. Only part of the rows carry a size: once, few, many, or a class if the clone is expanded.

d_gene,v_gene,j_gene,abundance,CDR3aa,CDR3nt
-,TRBV12-5,TRBJ2-5,-,CASGPHRRAQETQYF,TGTGCTAGTGGTCCACATCGTCGGGCCCAAGAGACCCAGTACTTC
-,TRBV2,TRBJ2-3,-,CASSASGLSTDTQYF,TGTGCCAGCAGCGCCTCGGGACTCTCCACAGATACGCAGTATTTT
-,TRBV4-1,TRBJ2-2,-,CASSQVDLAGELFF,TGCGCCAGCAGCCAAGTCGACTTAGCCGGGGAGCTGTTTTTT
-,TRBV6-5,TRBJ1-2,-,CASSYSLFGYYGYTF,TGTGCCAGCAGTTACTCGCTATTCGGATACTATGGCTACACCTTC
-,TRBV7-2,TRBJ2-1,-,CASLRRLSSYNEQFF,TGTGCCAGCTTGAGACGCCTCAGCTCCTACAATGAGCAGTTCTTC
-,TRBV10-3,TRBJ2-1,-,CAIGRTEGSNEQFF,TGTGCCATCGGCCGGACAGAGGGCTCCAATGAGCAGTTCTTC
-,TRBV5-1,TRBJ1-3,-,CASSPLTGSSGNTIYF,TGCGCCAGCAGCCCTCTGACAGGAAGCTCTGGAAACACCATATATTTT
TRBD2,TRBV6-2/TRBV6-3,TRBJ2-1,-,CASSFVGGSSYNEQFF,TGTGCCAGCAGTTTCGTCGGCGGGAGCTCCTACAATGAGCAGTTCTTC
-,TRBV4-2,TRBJ2-7,-,CASSQSGIGKGQYF,TGTGCCAGCAGCCAGTCTGGGATCGGCAAAGGGCAGTACTTC
-,TRBV9,TRBJ1-4,once,CASSPEGTSTNEKLFF,TGTGCCAGCAGCCCCGAGGGAACCTCAACTAATGAAAAACTGTTTTTT
TRBD2,TRBV3-1/TRBV3-2,TRBJ2-7,-,CASSQNPGTSGGKVYEQYF,TGTGCCAGCAGCCAAAATCCCGGGACTAGCGGGGGGAAGGTCTACGAGCAGTACTTC
-,TRBV9,TRBJ2-1,-,CASSVTGRNEQFF,TGTGCCAGCAGCGTAACCGGACGGAATGAGCAGTTCTTC
TRBD1,TRBV25-1,TRBJ2-2,-,CASSVGGLTGELFF,TGTGCCAGCAGCGTAGGGGGCCTCACCGGGGAGCTGTTTTTT
TRBD2,TRBV6-5,TRBJ2-3,few,CASSSPGTSGRDTQYF,TGTGCCAGCAGTTCACCCGGGACTAGCGGGAGGGATACGCAGTATTTT
-,TRBV28,TRBJ2-1,-,CASSSSIGTDAYNEQFF,TGTGCCAGCAGCTCCTCAATCGGGACGGATGCCTACAATGAGCAGTTCTTC
TRBD2,TRBV27,TRBJ2-5,-,CASSPRGLAGLETQYF,TGTGCCAGCAGTCCCCGCGGACTAGCGGGATTGGAGACCCAGTACTTC
-,TRBV7-2,TRBJ1-5,-,CASSSTDYSNQPQHF,TGTGCCAGCAGCTCAACAGATTATAGCAATCAGCCCCAGCATTTT
-,TRBV3-1/TRBV3-2,TRBJ2-7,-,CASSRLGGNGNEQYF,TGTGCCAGCAGCCGGCTTGGCGGGAATGGCAACGAGCAGTACTTC
-,TRBV2,TRBJ1-3,-,CASRETGGGNTIYF,TGTGCCAGCAGGGAGACAGGAGGTGGAAACACCATATATTTT
-,TRBV30,TRBJ1-3,-,CACRAVFGGNTIYF,TGTGCCTGCCGTGCGGTGTTTGGGGGAAACACCATATATTTT
TRBD1,TRBV6-5,TRBJ1-1,-,CASSLQGFTEAFF,TGTGCCAGCAGCCTACAGGGGTTCACTGAAGCTTTCTTT
TRBD1,TRBV28,TRBJ2-1,-,CASSHRDRVFNEQFF,TGTGCCAGCAGCCACCGGGACAGGGTTTTCAATGAGCAGTTCTTC
TRBD1,TRBV7-6,TRBJ1-3,few,CASSLRQGATGNTIYF,TGTGCCAGCAGCCTACGACAGGGGGCAACGGGAAACACCATATATTTT
-,TRBV18,TRBJ2-5,-,CASSFWEGETQYF,TGTGCCAGCTCATTTTGGGAAGGGGAGACCCAGTACTTC
TRBD2,TRBV18,TRBJ2-2,-,CASSPNGLAGNTGELFF,TGTGCCAGCTCACCAAATGGCCTAGCGGGGAACACCGGGGAGCTGTTTTTT